This T cell receptor beta chain was sequenced in a study of T cell clonotyping in hematopoietic cell transplantation. Assay: immunoSEQ multiplex PCR; the TCRdb copy retains only in-frame clones and omits some. This table has about 14,000 clones, 65% to 90% appearing once. In regard to this clone: What it binds is unknown.

The V and J ends lost 4 bases and 1 base, in that order; junction bases with no gene match: 6. The CDR3 consists of 15 residues. Germline CDR1 reads SGHDT; CDR2 reads YYEEEE. General observations from the study: Pathologically expanded recipient clonotypes increased progressively from day 30 to day 180 as diversity fell.

Material: PBMCs, obtained 100 days after allogeneic stem cell transplant. The sequence was collected from a male patient aged 45-59 years who had an allogeneic stem cell transplant from an unrelated donor, so T cells may come from the graft donor. Some clones in this sample may be carry-over from other donors' samples. The chain combines TRBV5-6 with TRBJ2-5, with 8 bases matching TRBD1. The CDR3 protein is CASSELTGVQETQYF. The CDR3 coding sequence is TGTGCCAGCAGCGAGCTGACAGGGGTCCAAGAGACCCAGTACTTC.